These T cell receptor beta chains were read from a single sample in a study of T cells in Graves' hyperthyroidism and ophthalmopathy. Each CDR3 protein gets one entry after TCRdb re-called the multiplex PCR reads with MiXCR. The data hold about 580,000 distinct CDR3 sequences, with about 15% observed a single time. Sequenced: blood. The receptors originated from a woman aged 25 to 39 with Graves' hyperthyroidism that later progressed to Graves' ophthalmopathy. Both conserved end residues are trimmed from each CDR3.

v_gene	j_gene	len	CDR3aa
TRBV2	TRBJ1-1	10	ASSVDRVEAF
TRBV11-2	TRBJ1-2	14	ASSPHLSILENGYT
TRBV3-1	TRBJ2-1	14	ASSQMGGGTYNEQF
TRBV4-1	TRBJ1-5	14	ASSQDGGTGRQPQH
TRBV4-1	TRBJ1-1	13	ASSHPTRGYTEAF
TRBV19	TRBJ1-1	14	ASLPGGRRMNTEAF
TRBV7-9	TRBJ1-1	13	ASSPRTTGDTEAF
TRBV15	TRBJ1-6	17	ATSHRDRGLGSYNSPLH
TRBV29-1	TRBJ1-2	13	SVEPPLGGLHGYT
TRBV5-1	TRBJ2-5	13	ASSPPAGGAETQY
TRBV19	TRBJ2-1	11	ASSFRDSTEQF
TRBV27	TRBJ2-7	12	ATGPGGWGYEQY
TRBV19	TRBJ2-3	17	ASSTRRDSQTTSTDTQY
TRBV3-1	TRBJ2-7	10	ASSQPRSEQY
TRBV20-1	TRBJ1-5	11	SAIQGDNQSQH
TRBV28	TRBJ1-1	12	ASTVELSNTEAF
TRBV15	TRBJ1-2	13	ATSRGGSQNYGYT
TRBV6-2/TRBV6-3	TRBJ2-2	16	ASSYSPGQVIFAGELF
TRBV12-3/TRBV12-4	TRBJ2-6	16	ATTPLVAGGYGANVLT
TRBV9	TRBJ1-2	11	ASRGEANYGYT
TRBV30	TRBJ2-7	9	AWSSLDEQY
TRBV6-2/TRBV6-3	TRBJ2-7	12	ASSYSAGPYEQY
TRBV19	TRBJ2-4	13	ASSIAASTKNIQY
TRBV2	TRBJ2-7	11	ATHLAGGSEQY
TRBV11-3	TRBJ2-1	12	ASLRRPLDNEQF
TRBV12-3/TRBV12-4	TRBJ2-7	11	ASTKGGVNEQY
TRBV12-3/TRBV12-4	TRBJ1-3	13	ASSLVRGLGNTIY
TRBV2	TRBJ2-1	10	ASSVGGYEQF
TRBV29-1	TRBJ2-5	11	SVEGGTGLAQY
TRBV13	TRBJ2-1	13	ASSLGGIVNNEQF
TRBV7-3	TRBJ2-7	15	ASSLGLTSGTHNEQY
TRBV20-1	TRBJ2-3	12	SAPIRLGLDTQY
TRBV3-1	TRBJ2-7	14	ASSQEGPLSSYEQY
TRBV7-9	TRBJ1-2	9	ASRTTVGYT
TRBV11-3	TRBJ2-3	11	ATGQGVTDTQY
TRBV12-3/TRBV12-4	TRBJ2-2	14	ASNHGLAGVPGELF
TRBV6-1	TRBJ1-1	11	ASSWAFNTEAF